Below, 3 T cell receptor beta chains from the same sample are listed, as sequenced in a study of shared clonotypes between healthy human individuals. Profiling relied on immunoSEQ multiplex PCR, and the TCRdb table lists in-frame clones only, not all of them. The table includes 2 million to 2.5 million clones, roughly 93% detected once. The sequencing sample was made of naive CD4+ T cells from PBMCs. Stated subset: CD45RA+ positively selected. Source of these receptors: a young man in good health. Some clones in this sample may be carry-over from other donors' samples.

The rearrangement joins TRBV9 to TRBJ1-3; D is unresolved. The CDR3 is 14 residues long. Trimming left V 0 bases short and J 7 bases short, with 11 bases between. Germline lookup yields CDR1 SGDLS and CDR2 YYNGEE. This chain's CDR3 is CASSVGALDNTIYF. CDR3 nucleotide sequence: TGTGCCAGCAGCGTAGGGGCCCTGGACAACACCATATATTTT. The full variable domain, with the rest looked up from reference TRBV9 and TRBJ1-3, is DSGVTQTPKHLITATGQRVTLRCSPRSGDLSVYWYQQSLDQGLQFLIQYYNGEERAKGNILERFSAQQFPDLHSELNLSSLELGDSALYFCASSVGALDNTIYFGEGSWLTVV.

The rearrangement links TRBV28 to TRBJ1-2; tentatively, D is TRBD1 (6 bases). CDR3 length equals 15 residues. The germline gives CDR1 MDHEN, CDR2 SYDVKM. V lost 4 bases and J lost 4, with 16 bases in between. The CDR3 reads CASSSPRTVAYGYTF. The CDR3 DNA reads TGTGCCAGCAGTTCACCCCGGACAGTCGCCTATGGCTACACCTTC.

This clone was seen only once. The rearrangement joins TRBV14 to TRBJ2-2; the D is unclear. The germline CDR1 and CDR2 sequences are SGHDN and FVKESK. The CDR3 sequence is 18 residues long. V was cut by 3 bases and J by 5 bases, with 22 bases left in between. The CDR3 region is CASSHDSVRTSQTGELFF. CDR3 in DNA: TGTGCCAGCAGCCACGACTCGGTCCGGACCTCCCAGACCGGGGAGCTGTTTTTT.